This T cell receptor beta chain was sequenced for a study of blood T cell repertoires in COVID-19. The wider study: Nucleic acid was either cDNA or gDNA, and it came from T cells, B-cell-depleted T cells, or PBMCs.

In the original processing: Reference gene primer amplification gave estimated nucleated cell counts. Generated by immunoSEQ multiplex PCR, the TCRdb table keeps only in-frame clones and is missing some. Clone size and the V and J calls come from that table; the DNA yielded D and trimming. Among about 300,000 clones listed, around 88% were seen once. V trimming: 4 bases; J trimming: 8 bases; junction bases outside the gene matches: 8. The CDR3 contains 14 residues. In germline, CDR1 is SGHRS, CDR2 YFSETQ. This TCR was sampled from a woman aged 50 to 65 with acute or convalescent COVID-19. Material for sequencing was peripheral blood. The V and J genes are TRBV5-1 and TRBJ1-4; 7 bases fit TRBD1. DNA for the CDR3: TGCGCCAGCAGCCCCTCCGGGACAGCAGAAAAACTGTTTTTT. Translated, it gives CASSPSGTAEKLFF. Full variable domain (rest looked up from reference TRBV5-1 and TRBJ1-4): KAGVTQTPRYLIKTRGQQVTLSCSPISGHRSVSWYQQTPGQGLQFLFEYFSETQRNKGNFPGRFSGRQFSNSRSEMNVSTLELGDSALYLCASSPSGTAEKLFFGSGTQLSVL.